Listed below are T cell receptor beta chains from one sample, sequenced in a study of cytomegalovirus exposure and HLA in healthy donors. TCRdb keeps only in-frame clones here, not all; method: immunoSEQ multiplex PCR. Among about 280,000 clones listed, 85% to 90% were seen once. Sample: PBMCs. The receptor source for this set is a woman aged 18-29 years in good health and CMV-seronegative. Both conserved end residues are part of each CDR3. Fields, in order: clone size, J gene, D gene, V gene, CDR3 protein, CDR3 DNA. A D gene is named only where the DNA matches it firmly. Size tells how often a clone was seen (once, few, many) or the class of an expanded clone, and some rows leave it out.

abundance: NA; j_gene: TRBJ2-1; d_gene: NA; v_gene: TRBV9; CDR3aa: CASSPYEAMEQFF; CDR3nt: TGTGCCAGCAGCCCTTACGAAGCTATGGAGCAGTTCTTC
abundance: NA; j_gene: TRBJ1-2; d_gene: NA; v_gene: TRBV15; CDR3aa: CATSRDFGIVGYTF; CDR3nt: TGTGCCACCAGCAGAGATTTCGGGATAGTCGGCTACACCTTC
abundance: NA; j_gene: TRBJ1-6; d_gene: NA; v_gene: TRBV5-6; CDR3aa: CASSFLRSSYNSPLHF; CDR3nt: TGTGCCAGCAGCTTTCTTCGGAGCTCCTATAATTCACCCCTCCACTTT
abundance: NA; j_gene: TRBJ1-2; d_gene: NA; v_gene: TRBV18; CDR3aa: CASSPQGPGGYTF; CDR3nt: TGTGCCAGCTCACCCCAGGGGCCTGGGGGCTACACCTTC
abundance: NA; j_gene: TRBJ2-3; d_gene: NA; v_gene: TRBV7-2; CDR3aa: CASSLGRWGLFGGAQYF; CDR3nt: TGTGCCAGCAGCTTAGGACGTTGGGGGCTCTTCGGTGGGGCGCAGTATTTT
abundance: few; j_gene: TRBJ1-5; d_gene: TRBD1; v_gene: TRBV5-6; CDR3aa: CASSLGGTAVNQPQHF; CDR3nt: TGTGCCAGCAGCCTGGGGGGGACAGCAGTCAATCAGCCCCAGCATTTT
abundance: NA; j_gene: TRBJ1-4; d_gene: TRBD1; v_gene: TRBV7-9; CDR3aa: CASTRDRGKSNEKLFF; CDR3nt: TGTGCCAGCACCCGGGACAGGGGAAAGAGTAATGAAAAACTGTTTTTT
abundance: NA; j_gene: TRBJ2-7; d_gene: NA; v_gene: TRBV12-5; CDR3aa: CASGLGQGKPEQYF; CDR3nt: TGTGCTAGTGGTTTGGGCCAGGGGAAGCCCGAGCAGTACTTC
abundance: NA; j_gene: TRBJ1-3; d_gene: TRBD1; v_gene: TRBV18; CDR3aa: CASSPDREYGNTIYF; CDR3nt: TGTGCCAGCTCACCCGACAGGGAGTATGGAAACACCATATATTTT
abundance: NA; j_gene: TRBJ2-1; d_gene: TRBD2; v_gene: TRBV11-3; CDR3aa: CASSLLAGVAYNEQFF; CDR3nt: TGTGCCAGCAGCTTGCTAGCGGGGGTTGCCTACAATGAGCAGTTCTTC
abundance: NA; j_gene: TRBJ2-6; d_gene: NA; v_gene: TRBV6-5; CDR3aa: CASSSQGTGANVLTF; CDR3nt: TGTGCCAGCAGCTCCCAGGGTACTGGGGCCAACGTCCTGACTTTC
abundance: once; j_gene: TRBJ1-2; d_gene: NA; v_gene: TRBV2; CDR3aa: CASNKLGGIYGYTF; CDR3nt: TGTGCCAGCAATAAATTGGGGGGAATCTATGGCTACACCTTC
abundance: NA; j_gene: TRBJ1-6; d_gene: TRBD1; v_gene: TRBV19; CDR3aa: CASSTHRGLGDSPLHF; CDR3nt: TGTGCCAGTAGTACCCACAGGGGGCTAGGGGATTCACCCCTCCACTTT
abundance: NA; j_gene: TRBJ1-2; d_gene: NA; v_gene: TRBV29-1; CDR3aa: CSVESLTGSYVGYTF; CDR3nt: TGCAGCGTTGAGTCATTGACAGGTTCCTATGTTGGCTACACCTTC
abundance: NA; j_gene: TRBJ1-6; d_gene: NA; v_gene: TRBV2; CDR3aa: CASSEEHSYNSPLHF; CDR3nt: TGTGCCAGCAGTGAAGAGCACTCCTATAATTCACCCCTCCACTTT
abundance: NA; j_gene: TRBJ2-1; d_gene: TRBD2; v_gene: TRBV5-1; CDR3aa: CASSVTGTSGGLFHNEQFF; CDR3nt: TGCGCCAGCAGCGTAACCGGGACTAGCGGGGGCCTCTTCCACAATGAGCAGTTCTTC
abundance: NA; j_gene: TRBJ1-2; d_gene: NA; v_gene: TRBV4-1; CDR3aa: CASSLERNYGYTF; CDR3nt: TGCGCCAGCAGCCTAGAACGGAACTATGGCTACACCTTC
abundance: NA; j_gene: TRBJ1-3; d_gene: NA; v_gene: TRBV5-1; CDR3aa: CASSQRQLSSGNTIYF; CDR3nt: TGCGCCAGCAGCCAAAGACAGTTAAGCTCTGGAAACACCATATATTTT
abundance: once; j_gene: TRBJ2-1; d_gene: TRBD2; v_gene: TRBV7-2; CDR3aa: CASSRIGRGVYNEQFF; CDR3nt: TGTGCCAGCAGCCGAATAGGGCGGGGGGTCTACAATGAGCAGTTCTTC
abundance: NA; j_gene: TRBJ1-5; d_gene: TRBD1; v_gene: TRBV4-1; CDR3aa: CASRGQGGNQPQHF; CDR3nt: TGCGCCAGCAGAGGACAGGGGGGGAATCAGCCCCAGCATTTT
abundance: NA; j_gene: TRBJ2-5; d_gene: NA; v_gene: TRBV5-4; CDR3aa: CASSPGTAQETQYF; CDR3nt: TGTGCCAGCAGCCCGGGGACTGCCCAAGAGACCCAGTACTTC
abundance: NA; j_gene: TRBJ2-3; d_gene: TRBD2; v_gene: TRBV7-6; CDR3aa: CASSWAGVTDTQYF; CDR3nt: TGTGCCAGCAGCTGGGCGGGGGTCACAGATACGCAGTATTTT